One and the same sample provided the 32 T cell receptor beta chains below, sequenced in a study of T cells in Graves' hyperthyroidism and ophthalmopathy. Amplification yielded TCR beta CDR3 regions, with RNA transcripts as the source. With the HTBI primer set, the TCR CDR3 went through a first round of RT-PCR. A single record per CDR3 protein comes from TCRdb applying MiXCR to the multiplex PCR reads. The sample holds under 650,000 distinct CDR3 sequences, under 20% seen once. Sample: blood. The origin of the receptors is a woman under 40 with Graves' hyperthyroidism.

J is TRBJ2-7 and V is TRBV29-1; 9 bases line up with TRBD2. The CDR3 has 14 amino acids. Germline V CDR1 and CDR2: SQVTM, ANQGSEA. J gave up 6 bases and V 2 bases, and 8 bases lay outside the gene matches. The CDR3 nucleotides read TGCAGCGTTGAACTGGCTAGCGGGAATCGCGAGCAGTACTTC. Protein product: CSVELASGNREQYF.

The rearrangement links TRBV2 to TRBJ2-1; 16 bases are a match to TRBD2. Germline CDR1 is SNHLY and CDR2 is FYNNEI. The CDR3 has 21 amino acids. Unmatched junction bases numbered 17, after V lost 6 bases and J lost 3 bases. CDR3 in DNA: TGTGCCAGCAGCGAGGGACTAGCGGGAGGGTTTAGGGGTGGAGTCTACAATGAGCAGTTCTTC. This codes for CASSEGLAGGFRGGVYNEQFF.

This clonotype was detected many times. The genes are TRBV28 and TRBJ1-1; the D gene is possibly TRBD1 (5 bases). V lost 5 bases and J 1 base, leaving 11 bases between the germline ends. Per the germline V gene, CDR1 is MDHEN and CDR2 is SYDVKM. This CDR3 has 14 amino acids. Here the CDR3 DNA reads TGTGCCAGCAGTGGGGGAGCAGGGAACACTGAAGCTTTCTTT. It specifies CASSGGAGNTEAFF.

In its sample, this clonotype was seen many times. The chain has TRBV28 and TRBJ2-1; 12 nucleotides line up with TRBD2. The CDR3 runs to 20 residues. Losses at the gene ends were 4 bases for V and 9 bases for J; bases not matched to a gene: 22. CDR1 and CDR2 (germline): MDHEN, SYDVKM. The CDR3 nucleotides read TGTGCCAGCAGTTCCACCAACAACCTCCAGCTAGCGGGAGGGGCCCTTGAGCAGTTCTTC. Protein sequence: CASSSTNNLQLAGGALEQFF.

This chain links TRBV27 with TRBJ1-6; 8 bases align to TRBD1. J lost 5 bases, V lost 10 bases, and 7 bases had no gene match. Germline V lookup: CDR1 MNHEY, CDR2 SMNVEV (reference sequence). The CDR3 extends over 14 amino acids. The CDR3 sequence is CATGNRGNNSPLHF. The CDR3 DNA is TGTGCCACCGGGAACAGGGGGAATAATTCACCCCTCCACTTT.

This clonotype was counted a few times. The V call is TRBV7-2, the J call TRBJ1-2; possibly TRBD1 for D (5 bases). Trimming pared 4 bases from V and 4 bases from J, leaving 16 bases between. This CDR3 spans 15 amino acids. Germline assignment: CDR1 SGHTA and CDR2 FQGNSA. The CDR3 protein is CASSWAGGTGYGYTF. CDR3 coding DNA: TGTGCCAGCAGCTGGGCCGGGGGGACCGGCTATGGCTACACCTTC. Supplemented by reference TRBV7-2 and TRBJ1-2, the full variable domain reads GAGVSQSPSNKVTEKGKDVELRCDPISGHTALYWYRQSLGQGLEFLIYFQGNSAPDKSGLPSDRFSAERTGGSVSTLTIQRTQQEDSAVYLCASSWAGGTGYGYTFGSGTRLTVV.

J is TRBJ1-2 and V is TRBV4-1; 7 bases map to TRBD1. J gave up 1 base and V 0 bases, and 5 bases lay outside the gene matches. CDR3 length: 16 residues. Germline CDR1 MGHRA, CDR2 YSYEKL. In DNA form, the CDR3 reads TGCGCCAGCAGCCAAGAGACAGGGATCCTTAACTATGGCTACACCTTC. This encodes CASSQETGILNYGYTF.

At least ten counts were recorded for this clonotype. V usage is TRBV12-3 or TRBV12-4 and J usage is TRBJ2-1; 9 nucleotides line up with TRBD2. The V segment lost 3 bases and the J segment 4 bases; nucleotides outside the gene matches: 7. The CDR3 is 16 amino acids. CDR3 amino acids: CASSFGAGGTYNEQFF. In DNA form, the CDR3 reads TGTGCCAGCAGTTTCGGTGCGGGGGGGACTTACAATGAGCAGTTCTTC.

V usage is TRBV4-1 and J usage is TRBJ2-3; D is unresolved. CDR3 size: 14 residues. The germline V gene encodes CDR1 MGHRA and CDR2 YSYEKL. The V end was cut by 0 bases, the J end by 2 bases, with 6 bases between. The CDR3, as DNA: TGCGCCAGCAGCCAAGATCCGGTCACAGATACGCAGTATTTT. Translation: CASSQDPVTDTQYF.

This chain joins TRBV2 and TRBJ1-6, with D tentatively TRBD1 (5 bases). Germline CDR1 is SNHLY and CDR2 is FYNNEI. Between the trimmed V and J ends, which lost 4 bases and 6 bases, there was a span of 13 bases. The CDR3 loop spans 15 amino acids. The CDR3: CASSGSRGLNSPLHF. The CDR3 DNA reads as TGTGCCAGCAGTGGGAGTAGGGGCCTTAATTCACCCCTCCACTTT.

This clonotype was counted a few times. This chain connects TRBV19 to TRBJ1-2, with 9 bases lining up with TRBD1. The CDR3 spans 15 residues. Unmatched junction bases numbered 10, after V lost 3 bases and J lost 8 bases. Germline CDR1 and CDR2: LNHDA and SQIVND (reference sequence). The CDR3 region has the DNA TGTGCCAGTAGTATCAAACCGGGGACAGGGAACGGCTACACCTTC. It is translated as CASSIKPGTGNGYTF.

This clonotype came up many times. This sequence joins TRBV28 and TRBJ1-2, with D perhaps matching TRBD1 (6 bases). The CDR3 has 14 amino acids. CDR1 MDHEN and CDR2 SYDVKM come from the germline V gene. V lost 2 bases, J lost 2 bases, and 9 bases lay in between. The CDR3 DNA follows: TGTGCCAGCAGTTTAGACAGGCGGAACTATGGCTACACCTTC. Amino acids: CASSLDRRNYGYTF.

This clonotype has more than one count but fewer than ten. The genes are TRBV2 and TRBJ1-2; no reliable D call. Germline loops: CDR1 SNHLY, CDR2 FYNNEI. The CDR3 extends over 15 amino acids. V lost 0 bases to trimming and J lost 2 bases, with 10 bases between them. The CDR3 sequence is CASSEAGGGNYGYTF. DNA of the CDR3: TGTGCCAGCAGTGAAGCCGGTGGAGGGAACTATGGCTACACCTTC. Looking up the rest from reference TRBV2 and TRBJ1-2 gives the full variable domain: EPEVTQTPSHQVTQMGQEVILRCVPISNHLYFYWYRQILGQKVEFLVSFYNNEISEKSEIFDDQFSVERPDGSNFTLKIRSTKLEDSAMYFCASSEAGGGNYGYTFGSGTRLTVV.

V gene TRBV4-3 combines with J gene TRBJ2-7; the D is unclear. V lost 0 bases, J lost 2 bases, and 11 bases lay in between. The CDR3 covers 15 residues. CDR1 is LGHNA and CDR2 is YSLEER in the germline V gene. Here the CDR3 reads CASSQETYPTYEQYF. The CDR3 bases are TGCGCCAGCAGCCAAGAGACCTACCCCACCTACGAGCAGTACTTC.

This clonotype was picked up a small number of times. The genes are TRBV11-2 and TRBJ2-1; 7 bases are a match to TRBD1. Germline CDR1 SGHAT, CDR2 FQNNGV. The CDR3 loop spans 13 amino acids. Trimming at V came to 5 bases and at J to 8 bases, leaving 6 bases not matched to a gene. CDR3 region: CASSLNRGDEQFF. The CDR3 DNA follows: TGTGCCAGCAGCCTAAACAGGGGCGATGAGCAGTTCTTC.

V gene TRBV5-1 combines with J gene TRBJ1-3, with D perhaps TRBD1 (5 bases). Germline V gives CDR1 SGHRS, CDR2 YFSETQ. The length of the CDR3 is 14 residues. V was trimmed by 0 bases and J by 9 bases, leaving 13 bases between them. In nucleotides, the CDR3 is TGCGCCAGCAGCTTGGTATCAGGGTCCCTCACCATATATTTT. Encoded protein: CASSLVSGSLTIYF.

In its sample, this clonotype was seen a few times. V and J are TRBV18 and TRBJ1-4; D possibly corresponds to TRBD1 (6 bases). V lost 3 bases and J 4 bases, leaving 9 bases between the germline ends. Germline CDR1 reads KGHSH; CDR2 reads LQKENI. The CDR3 covers 14 residues. CDR3 sequence (DNA): TGTGCCAGCTCACCGTGGACAGATAATGAAAAACTGTTTTTT. Protein product: CASSPWTDNEKLFF.

The chain employs TRBV5-1 and TRBJ2-1, with D unclear. Germline assignment: CDR1 SGHRS and CDR2 YFSETQ. Trimming removed 7 bases at V and 5 bases at J, with 7 bases between. The CDR3 is made up of 11 amino acids. CDR3 residues: CASGYHNEQFF. In DNA, the CDR3 is TGCGCCAGCGGGTACCACAATGAGCAGTTCTTC.

Points on this clonotype: A read error may explain this, as a much larger clone is one base away. The chain employs TRBV30 and TRBJ1-2, with unresolved D. In germline, CDR1 is GTSNPN, CDR2 SVGIG (reference sequence). This CDR3 is built from 12 residues. CDR3 DNA sequence: TGTGCCTGGAGTAGAGGCTCCTATGGCTGCACCTTC. This codes for CAWSRGSYGCTF.

This clonotype was counted ten times or more. The gene calls are TRBV28 and TRBJ2-7; 7 positions match TRBD2. Trimming took 6 bases from V and 4 from J; bases not matched to a gene: 15. Germline V gives CDR1 MDHEN, CDR2 SYDVKM. The CDR3 has 16 amino acids. CDR3 residues: CASSPVAGEREYEQYF. The CDR3 nucleotides read TGTGCCAGCAGCCCCGTGGCGGGAGAGCGAGAATACGAGCAGTACTTC.

The chain has TRBV30 and TRBJ1-6; TRBD1 matches at 7 bases. Germline CDR1 and CDR2: GTSNPN and SVGIG (reference sequence). Trimming took 5 bases from V and 5 from J; bases not matched to a gene: 9. The CDR3 extends over 15 amino acids. Here the CDR3 reads CAWVRTGTDNSPLHF. CDR3 coding DNA: TGTGCCTGGGTCAGAACTGGGACAGATAATTCACCCCTCCACTTT.

V is TRBV20-1 and J is TRBJ2-2, with 8 bases aligning to TRBD1. There are 15 residues in the CDR3. The germline V gene has CDR1 DFQATT and CDR2 SNEGSKA (reference sequence). The V gene end was trimmed by 2 bases and the J gene end by 2 bases; junction bases not matched to a gene: 4. CDR3 nucleotides: TGCAGTGCTAGAAGACAGGGGCCTAACACCGGGGAGCTGTTTTTT. Translation gives CSARRQGPNTGELFF.

This clonotype has more than one count but fewer than ten. This CDR3 fails to terminate in the conserved phenylalanine or tryptophan, so it likely reflects a read error. This sequence joins TRBV11-2 and TRBJ1-1; D is ambiguous. The V end lost 6 bases, the J end lost 2 bases, and 4 bases lay between the germline ends. Germline CDR1 reads SGHAT; CDR2 reads FQNNGV. The CDR3 is made up of 11 amino acids. CDR3 nucleotide sequence: TGTGCCAGCAGAGTCAACACTGAAGCTTTCTCT. This codes for CASRVNTEAFS.

This clonotype showed up many times. V gene TRBV3-1 combines with J gene TRBJ2-2, with D maybe TRBD1 (6 bases). CDR1 and CDR2 (germline): LGHDT, YNNKEL (reference sequence). Trimming removed 4 bases from V and 4 bases from J, with 13 bases in between. The CDR3 has 15 amino acids. The CDR3 sequence is CASSPRARGTGELFF. CDR3 nucleotides: TGTGCCAGCAGCCCAAGAGCCAGGGGCACCGGGGAGCTGTTTTTT. Complete variable domain (other parts from reference TRBV3-1 and TRBJ2-2): DTAVSQTPKYLVTQMGNDKSIKCEQNLGHDTMYWYKQDSKKFLKIMFSYNNKELIINETVPNRFSPKSPDKAHLNLHINSLELGDSAVYFCASSPRARGTGELFFGEGSRLTVL.

The gene calls are TRBV6-2 or TRBV6-3 and TRBJ1-4; no definite D call. Germline CDR1 reads MNHEY; CDR2 reads SVGEGT. V lost 5 bases and J lost 6, with 16 bases in between. The CDR3 spans 15 residues. The CDR3 sequence is CASSRTHGEYEKLFF. In DNA, the CDR3 is TGTGCCAGCAGTAGGACGCACGGGGAGTATGAAAAACTGTTTTTT.

V is TRBV4-2 and J is TRBJ2-1; TRBD2 aligns across 9 bases. Losses at the gene ends were 3 bases for V and 3 bases for J; bases not matched to a gene: 12. Germline loops: CDR1 LGHNA, CDR2 YNFKEQ. The CDR3 spans 18 residues. The CDR3: CASSHESRLAEIYNEQFF. The CDR3 nucleotides read TGTGCCAGCAGCCACGAGTCCCGACTAGCGGAGATCTACAATGAGCAGTTCTTC.

The table lists this clonotype with many counts. The chain recombines TRBV12-3 or TRBV12-4 with TRBJ1-1; 11 bases fit TRBD1. With V trimmed by 6 bases and J by 3 bases, 3 bases remained unmatched. CDR3 size: 14 residues. In nucleotides, the CDR3 is TGTGCCAGCAGGGACAGGGGGCGTGACACTGAAGCTTTCTTT. Translated, it gives CASRDRGRDTEAFF.

In this sample, this clonotype turned up many times. CDR3 in amino acids: CSVVGTSGTYEQYF. CDR3 coding DNA: TGCAGCGTTGTAGGGACTAGCGGAACCTACGAGCAGTACTTC. This sequence joins TRBV29-1 and TRBJ2-7; the match to TRBD2 covers 11 bases. The V segment lost 4 bases and the J segment 2 bases; nucleotides outside the gene matches: 4. The V gene's germline CDR1 is SQVTM and CDR2 ANQGSEA. The CDR3 is made up of 14 amino acids.

There are a few counts of this clonotype. The rearrangement uses TRBV27 and TRBJ2-7, with 8 bases matching TRBD1. The length of the CDR3 is 15 residues. The V gene end was trimmed by 3 bases and the J gene end by 5 bases; junction bases not matched to a gene: 9. Germline CDR1 and CDR2: MNHEY and SMNVEV (reference sequence). The CDR3 loop is CASSFRTGKSDEQYF. CDR3 nucleotides: TGTGCCAGCAGTTTCCGGACAGGGAAGAGCGACGAGCAGTACTTC.

The sample holds a few counts of this clonotype. This sequence may be a read error, since a much larger clone differs from it by one base. The chain combines TRBV7-2 with TRBJ2-1, with D possibly being TRBD2 (5 bases). In germline, CDR1 is SGHTA, CDR2 FQGNSA. V lost 3 bases to trimming and J lost 0 bases, with 9 bases between them. This CDR3 contains 15 residues. CDR3 residues: CASSFQRSSYNEQFF. CDR3 in DNA: TGTGCCAGCAGCTTCCAGCGGAGCTCCTACAATGAGCAGTTCTTC.

Regarding this clonotype: Mismatch with germline at one junction end may stem from a read error. The chain joins TRBV30 to TRBJ2-7; 11 bases align to TRBD1. In germline, CDR1 is GTSNPN, CDR2 SVGIG (reference sequence). This CDR3 has 15 amino acids. The CDR3 DNA is TGTGCATGGAGTACCGGACAGGGGGCAGGCTACGAGCAGTACTTC. Protein: CAWSTGQGAGYEQYF.

The table lists this clonotype with many counts. The chain carries TRBV2 and TRBJ2-1; D ambiguous. CDR3 length: 11 amino acids. Germline CDR1 SNHLY, CDR2 FYNNEI. Trimming shortened V by 8 bases and J by 3 bases, and 5 bases separated the two germline ends. The CDR3 reads CASGVYNEQFF. CDR3 coding DNA: TGTGCCAGCGGGGTCTACAATGAGCAGTTCTTC.